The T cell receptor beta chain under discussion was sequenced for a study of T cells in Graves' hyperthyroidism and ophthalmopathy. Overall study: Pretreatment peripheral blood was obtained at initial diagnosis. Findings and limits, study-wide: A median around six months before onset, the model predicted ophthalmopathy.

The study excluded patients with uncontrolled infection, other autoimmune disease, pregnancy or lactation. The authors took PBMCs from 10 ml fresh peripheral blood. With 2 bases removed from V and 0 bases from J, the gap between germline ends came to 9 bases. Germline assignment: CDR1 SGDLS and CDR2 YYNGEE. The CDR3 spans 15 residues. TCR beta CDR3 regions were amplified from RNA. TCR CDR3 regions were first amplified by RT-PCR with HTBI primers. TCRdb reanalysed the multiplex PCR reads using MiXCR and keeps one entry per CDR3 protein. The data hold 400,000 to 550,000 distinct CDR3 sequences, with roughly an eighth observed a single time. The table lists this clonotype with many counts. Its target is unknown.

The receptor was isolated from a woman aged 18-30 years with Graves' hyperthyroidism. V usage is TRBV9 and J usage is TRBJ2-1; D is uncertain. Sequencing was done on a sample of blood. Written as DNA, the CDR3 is TGTGCCAGCAGCGTTGCGGAGAGCTCCTACAATGAGCAGTTCTTC. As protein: CASSVAESSYNEQFF.